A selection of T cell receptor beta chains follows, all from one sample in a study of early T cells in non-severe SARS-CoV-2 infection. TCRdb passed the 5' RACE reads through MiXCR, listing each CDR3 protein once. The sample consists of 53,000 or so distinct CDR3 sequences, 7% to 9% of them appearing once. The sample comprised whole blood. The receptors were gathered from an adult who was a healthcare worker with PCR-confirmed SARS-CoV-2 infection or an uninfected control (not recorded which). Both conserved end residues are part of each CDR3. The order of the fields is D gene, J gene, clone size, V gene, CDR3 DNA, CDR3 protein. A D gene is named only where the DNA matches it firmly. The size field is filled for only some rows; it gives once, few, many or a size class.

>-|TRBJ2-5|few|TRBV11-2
TGTGCCAGCAGCATCAGAGAGACCCAGTACTTC
CASSIRETQYF
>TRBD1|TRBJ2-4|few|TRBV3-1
TGTGCCAGCAGCCAAGTAGGGACAGAAAACATTCAGTACTTC
CASSQVGTENIQYF
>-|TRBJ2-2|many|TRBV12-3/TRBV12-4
TGTGCCAGCAGTTTTGGGACTCCGAAGGGCGGGGAGCTGTTTTTT
CASSFGTPKGGELFF
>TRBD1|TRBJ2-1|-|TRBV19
TGTGCCAGTAGTATATCGGCAGGGGGCGGTGAGCAGTTCTTC
CASSISAGGGEQFF
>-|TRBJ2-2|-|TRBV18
TGTGCCAGCTCACCTGTGGCATCCGCGAACACCGGGGAGCTGTTTTTT
CASSPVASANTGELFF
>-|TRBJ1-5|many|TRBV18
TGTGCCAGCTCACCAGATAGCAATCAGCCCCAGCATTTT
CASSPDSNQPQHF
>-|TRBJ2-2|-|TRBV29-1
TGCAGCGGGACCGGGACTTCGAACACCGGGGAGCTGTTTTTT
CSGTGTSNTGELFF
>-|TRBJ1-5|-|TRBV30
TGTGCCTGGAGTTTCGGAGGCAATCAGCCCCAGCATTTT
CAWSFGGNQPQHF
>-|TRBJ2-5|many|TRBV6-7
TGTGCCAGCAGTTACTTGGGGCCCCCGGAAAAGACCCAGTACTTC
CASSYLGPPEKTQYF
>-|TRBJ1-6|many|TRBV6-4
TGTGCCAGCAGTGAACAACCGACCAATTCACCCCTCCACTTT
CASSEQPTNSPLHF
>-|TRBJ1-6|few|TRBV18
TGTGCCAGCCCATACAGGGTATCTGGATCACCCCTCCACTTT
CASPYRVSGSPLHF
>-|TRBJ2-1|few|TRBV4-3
TGCGCCAGCAGCCAATCCTACCCCCTCTCCTACAATGAGCAGTTCTTC
CASSQSYPLSYNEQFF
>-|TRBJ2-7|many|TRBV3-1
TGTGCCAGCAGCCCTCGGGGCACCGGTTTTGGAGAGCAGTACTTC
CASSPRGTGFGEQYF
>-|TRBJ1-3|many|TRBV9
TGTGCCAGCAGCGTAGTCGGGGGCCGAGACACCATATATTTT
CASSVVGGRDTIYF
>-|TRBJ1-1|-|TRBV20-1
TGCAGTGCGTGGGAGGGGTTGAACACTGAAGCTTTCTTT
CSAWEGLNTEAFF
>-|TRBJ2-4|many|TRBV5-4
TGTGCCAGCAGCAGACAGGATGGGGCCAAAAACATTCAGTACTTC
CASSRQDGAKNIQYF
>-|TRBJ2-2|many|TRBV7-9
TGTGCCAGCAGCTTAGTACCGCCCGGCGGGGAGCTGTTTTTT
CASSLVPPGGELFF
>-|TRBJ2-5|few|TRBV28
TGTGCCAGCAGTTTAACCAGGGCGAAGACCCAGTACTTC
CASSLTRAKTQYF
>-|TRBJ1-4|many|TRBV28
TGTGCCAGCAGTTTATTGGGTGAAAAACTGTTTTTT
CASSLLGEKLFF
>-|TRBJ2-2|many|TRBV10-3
TGTGCCATCTCGGGACGGTTAAACACCGGGGAGCTGTTTTTT
CAISGRLNTGELFF
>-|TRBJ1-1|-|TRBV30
TGTGCCTGGAGTAAGGAACAGTTGAACACTGAAGCTTTCTTT
CAWSKEQLNTEAFF
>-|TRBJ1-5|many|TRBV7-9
TGTGCCAGCAGCTTTGAATATGGTGATAGCAATCAGCCCCAGCATTTT
CASSFEYGDSNQPQHF
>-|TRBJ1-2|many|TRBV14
TGTGCCAGCAGCCAAGGCCCCGGCTACACCTTC
CASSQGPGYTF
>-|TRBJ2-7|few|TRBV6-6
TGTGCCACCCTTGCGCGGACAGAAGCCTACGAGCAGTACTTC
CATLARTEAYEQYF
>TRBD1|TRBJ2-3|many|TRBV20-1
TGCAGTGCTAGGGATCGGGACAGGGGCACAGATACGCAGTATTTT
CSARDRDRGTDTQYF
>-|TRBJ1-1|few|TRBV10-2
TGCGCCAGCAGCCAAGGCATGATCCCCGAAGCTTTCTTT
CASSQGMIPEAFF
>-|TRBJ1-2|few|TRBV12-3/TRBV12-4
TGTGCCAGCAGTTTGGGTTTTCTCCAGGACCCTTCTAACTATGGCTACACCTTC
CASSLGFLQDPSNYGYTF
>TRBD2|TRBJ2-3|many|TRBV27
TGTGCCAGCAGTTTGTATCGGGGGGGCACAGATACGCAGTATTTT
CASSLYRGGTDTQYF
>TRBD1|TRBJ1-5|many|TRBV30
TGTGCCTGGAGTGTAGGGACAGCTCAGCCCCAGCATTTT
CAWSVGTAQPQHF
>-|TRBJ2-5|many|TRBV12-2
TGTGCAAGTCGCTTAGTAGCAGGGGCGAATAATAACCAAGAGACCCAGTACTTC
CASRLVAGANNNQETQYF
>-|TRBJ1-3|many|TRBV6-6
TGTGCCAGCAGTGGAACAGGGTCTGGAAACACCATATATTTT
CASSGTGSGNTIYF
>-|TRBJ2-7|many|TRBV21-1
TGTGCCAGCAGCAAGGACAGGGGTTACGAGCAGTACTTC
CASSKDRGYEQYF
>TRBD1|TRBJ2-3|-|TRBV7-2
TGTGCCAGCAGCTCGAACAGGGGGCAGGATACGCAGTATTTT
CASSSNRGQDTQYF
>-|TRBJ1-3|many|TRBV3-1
TGTGCCAGCAGCCAGACGACGAACTCTGGAAACACCATATATTTT
CASSQTTNSGNTIYF
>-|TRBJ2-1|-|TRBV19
TGTGCCAGTAGTAAAGGGTTTCTCGCATACAATGAGCAGTTCTTC
CASSKGFLAYNEQFF
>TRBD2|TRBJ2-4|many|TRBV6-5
TGTGCCAGCAGCCCTACGGGGGGAACCAAAAACATTCAGTACTTC
CASSPTGGTKNIQYF
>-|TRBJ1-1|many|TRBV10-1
TGCGCCAGCAGTCATGACATTCCTGAAGCTTTCTTT
CASSHDIPEAFF
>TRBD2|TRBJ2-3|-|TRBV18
TGTGCCAGCTCACCACCGTTGGCGGGGGGTCTTGGCGCAGATACGCAGAATTTT
CASSPPLAGGLGADTQNF
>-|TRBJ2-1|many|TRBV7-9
TGTGCCAGCAGCTTAGTTGAGCAGTTCTTC
CASSLVEQFF
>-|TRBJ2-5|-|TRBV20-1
TGCAGTGCTAGAGATGGCGGGGCCCAAGAGACCCAGTACTTC
CSARDGGAQETQYF
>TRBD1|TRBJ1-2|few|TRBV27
TGTGCCAGCAAAACCCGGGACAGAGATGGCTACACCTTC
CASKTRDRDGYTF
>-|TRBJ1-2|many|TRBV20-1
TGCAGTGCTAGTTCGGGGGGCGGGAGTTATGGCTACACCTTC
CSASSGGGSYGYTF
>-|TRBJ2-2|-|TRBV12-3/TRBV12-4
TGTGCCAGCAGTTTATTGGCCGGGGTAGGCACCGGGGAGCTGTTTTTT
CASSLLAGVGTGELFF
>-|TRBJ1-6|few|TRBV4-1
TGCGCCAGCAGCCAAGTGTGGGACAACTATAATTCACCCCTCCACTTT
CASSQVWDNYNSPLHF
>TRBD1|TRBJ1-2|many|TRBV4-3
TGCGCCAGCAGCCAGAATTACAGGGGAAACTATGGCTACACCTTC
CASSQNYRGNYGYTF
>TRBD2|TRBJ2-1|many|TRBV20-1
TGCAGTGTTGGGACTATTTACAATGAGCAGTTCTTC
CSVGTIYNEQFF
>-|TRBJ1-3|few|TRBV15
TGTGCCACCAGCAGAGATCCGAACTCTGGAAACACCATATATTTT
CATSRDPNSGNTIYF
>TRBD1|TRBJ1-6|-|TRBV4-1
TGCGCCAGCAGCCAAGGTTTTCCCTGGGACAGGGATTTTTCACCCCTCCACTTT
CASSQGFPWDRDFSPLHF
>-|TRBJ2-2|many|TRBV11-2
TGTGCCAGCAGCTTAGATCCGGGGGAGCTGTTTTTT
CASSLDPGELFF
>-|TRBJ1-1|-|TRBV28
TGTGCCAGCAGTGTAGGGACGGCGAACACTGAAGCTTTCTTT
CASSVGTANTEAFF
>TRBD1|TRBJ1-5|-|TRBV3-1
TGTGCCAGCAGCGGGACAGGGGGTCAGCCCCAGCATTTT
CASSGTGGQPQHF
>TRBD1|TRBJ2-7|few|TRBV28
TGTGCCAGCAGCCGGGACAGGGGGCAATACGAGCAGTACTTC
CASSRDRGQYEQYF
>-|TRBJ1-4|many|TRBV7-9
TGTGCCAGCAGCTTCAATCAGGCCCATAATGAAAAACTGTTTTTT
CASSFNQAHNEKLFF
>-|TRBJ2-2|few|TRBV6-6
TGTGCCAGCAGGCTGACTAATACCGGGGAGCTGTTTTTT
CASRLTNTGELFF